The 32 T cell receptor beta chains below all came from one sample that was sequenced in a study of shared clonotypes between healthy human individuals. Profiled with immunoSEQ multiplex PCR; TCRdb holds only in-frame clones, not every one. The sample contains about 380,000 clones, about 96% of which appear only once. The sequencing sample was made of memory CD8+ T cells sorted from blood. The subset denotes: CD45RO+ cells pooled with CCR7-negative TemRA cells. Receptors originate from a man aged 25 to 40 in good health.

This chain uses TRBV2 with TRBJ2-6; no clear D gene. Per germline, CDR1 SNHLY and CDR2 FYNNEI. Between the trimmed V and J ends, which lost 3 bases and 3 bases, there was a span of 9 bases. The CDR3 runs to 15 residues. The CDR3 reads CASSDHGVGANVLTF. CDR3 DNA: TGTGCCAGCAGTGACCATGGGGTTGGGGCCAACGTCCTGACTTTC.

The chain joins TRBV30 to TRBJ2-3, with D perhaps being TRBD1 or TRBD2 (6 bases each). Deletions cut 7 bases from V and 4 bases from J, with 12 bases between. Per germline, CDR1 GTSNPN and CDR2 SVGIG (reference sequence). CDR3 length: 12 amino acids. In DNA, the CDR3 is TGTGCCTCCGCCCGGGGGCCAGATACGCAGTATTTT. Translating it yields CASARGPDTQYF.

The gene calls are TRBV27 and TRBJ1-1; 7 bases fit TRBD1. From germline, CDR1 is MNHEY and CDR2 SMNVEV (reference sequence). The V segment lost 6 bases and the J segment 12 bases; nucleotides outside the gene matches: 10. The CDR3 covers 12 residues. Here the CDR3 reads CASSGTAEKTFF. DNA for the CDR3: TGTGCCAGCAGCGGGACAGCAGAGAAAACTTTCTTT.

Turning to this clone: Other DNA sequences of this sample code for an identical CDR3. This chain connects TRBV28 to TRBJ2-7, with 10 bases aligning to TRBD1. V shed 6 bases, J shed 3 bases, and the junction held 5 bases outside the gene matches. Germline V lookup: CDR1 MDHEN, CDR2 SYDVKM. The CDR3 contains 14 residues. CDR3 residues: CASSRRTGGYEQYF. CDR3 in DNA: TGTGCCAGCAGCCGACGGACAGGGGGCTACGAGCAGTACTTC. The full variable domain, in which reference TRBV28 and TRBJ2-7 provide the parts outside the CDR3, is DVKVTQSSRYLVKRTGEKVFLECVQDMDHENMFWYRQDPGLGLRLIYFSYDVKMKEKGDIPEGYSVSREKKERFSLILESASTNQTSMYLCASSRRTGGYEQYFGPGTRLTVT.

The rearrangement uses TRBV2 and TRBJ2-3; 7 bases fit TRBD1. The CDR3 runs to 12 residues. The germline V gene has CDR1 SNHLY and CDR2 FYNNEI. The V segment lost 4 bases and the J segment 7 bases; nucleotides outside the gene matches: 2. This CDR3 is CASSVQGHTQYF. The CDR3 region has the DNA TGTGCCAGCAGTGTACAGGGGCATACGCAGTATTTT.

The gene calls are TRBV2 and TRBJ2-4; D might be TRBD2 (5 bases). Germline loops: CDR1 SNHLY, CDR2 FYNNEI. The CDR3 totals 15 residues. The germline V and J ends were trimmed by 0 bases and 7 bases, with 13 bases remaining between them. CDR3 residues: CASSEASLRVNIQYF. CDR3 sequence (DNA): TGTGCCAGCAGTGAAGCCTCGTTGAGGGTGAACATTCAGTACTTC.

The V call is TRBV28, the J call TRBJ1-5; no definite D call. The V end lost 5 bases, the J end lost 6 bases, and 14 bases lay between the germline ends. Germline values: CDR1 MDHEN, CDR2 SYDVKM. The CDR3 loop spans 14 amino acids. The DNA of the CDR3 is TGTGCCAGCAGTCCCGAACAGCGTATTCAGCCCCAGCATTTT. It codes for CASSPEQRIQPQHF.

V is TRBV5-6 and J is TRBJ2-7; TRBD2 is a possible D gene (5 bases). Germline assignment: CDR1 SGHDT and CDR2 YYEEEE. V lost 0 bases to trimming and J lost 3 bases, with 19 bases between them. The CDR3 consists of 17 residues. CDR3 protein: CASSLGLLWAGGYEQYF. In nucleotides, the CDR3 is TGTGCCAGCAGCTTGGGACTACTCTGGGCGGGCGGCTACGAGCAGTACTTC.

The rearrangement uses TRBV7-8 and TRBJ1-4; D is perhaps TRBD1 (6 bases). Deletions cut 2 bases from V and 5 bases from J, with 12 bases between. The CDR3 is made up of 15 amino acids. CDR1 SGHVS and CDR2 FQNEAQ come from the germline V gene. For the CDR3, the DNA is TGTGCCAGCAGCTTAAATGACAGGAGGAATGAAAAACTGTTTTTT. Translating gives CASSLNDRRNEKLFF.

The gene calls are TRBV9 and TRBJ2-1, with 10 bases identical to TRBD1. CDR3 length: 13 residues. Germline loops: CDR1 SGDLS, CDR2 YYNGEE. Unmatched junction bases numbered 9, after V lost 4 bases and J lost 14 bases. CDR3 in amino acids: CASSRRDRGSEFF. The CDR3, as DNA: TGTGCCAGCAGCAGGCGGGACAGGGGTTCGGAGTTCTTC.

This clone was seen only once. The chain combines TRBV27 with TRBJ2-3, with D perhaps matching TRBD2 (5 bases). CDR3 length: 16 amino acids. The ends were cut back, 0 bases at V and 1 base at J, with 11 bases in the middle. Germline V gives CDR1 MNHEY, CDR2 SMNVEV (reference sequence). The CDR3 bases are TGTGCCAGCAGTTTATCTCGCGGGCAGGGCACAGATACGCAGTATTTT. Translating gives CASSLSRGQGTDTQYF.

The chain employs TRBV10-2 and TRBJ2-7, with D possibly TRBD2 on 6 matching bases. The V end lost 8 bases, the J end lost 5 bases, and 19 bases lay between the germline ends. The CDR3 extends over 14 amino acids. The germline V gene has CDR1 WSHSY and CDR2 SAAADI. Here the CDR3 DNA reads TGCGCCAGCTCAGACGCGGGGACCTCGCACGAGCAGTACTTC. Protein sequence: CASSDAGTSHEQYF.

The chain couples TRBV29-1 to TRBJ2-7; 8 bases map to TRBD1. Germline CDR1 reads SQVTM; CDR2 reads ANQGSEA. The CDR3 is 12 residues long. J lost 7 bases, V lost 4 bases, and 6 bases had no gene match. The DNA for the CDR3 is TGCAGCGTTGGGACAGGGACGTGGGAGCAGTACTTC. Translation: CSVGTGTWEQYF.

V gene TRBV14 combines with J gene TRBJ1-4; 7 bases align to TRBD1. The CDR3 has 15 amino acids. Germline V gene sequence: CDR1 SGHDN, CDR2 FVKESK. The junction had 5 bases not matched to a gene; V was cut back by 2 bases and J by 5 bases. CDR3 bases: TGTGCCAGCAGCCAATTTCAACAGGGGAATGAAAAACTGTTTTTT. Translated, it gives CASSQFQQGNEKLFF.

The chain joins TRBV6-1 to TRBJ2-5, with 9 bases lining up with TRBD1. Unmatched junction bases numbered 5, after V lost 8 bases and J lost 1 base. The length of the CDR3 is 14 residues. Germline V gene data show CDR1 as MNHNS and CDR2 as SASEGT. Written as DNA, the CDR3 is TGTGCCAGCCTCTGGACAGGGGCCCAAGAGACCCAGTACTTC. It translates to CASLWTGAQETQYF.

The chain combines TRBV5-8 with TRBJ1-5; 10 bases align to TRBD1. V lost 4 bases and J lost 6; bases outside the gene matches: 7. Germline CDR1 reads SGHTS; CDR2 reads YDEGEE. The CDR3 contains 15 residues. The CDR3 DNA is TGTGCCAGCAGCCCTTACGGACAGGGGGTTCAGCCCCAGCATTTT. Amino acids: CASSPYGQGVQPQHF. The variable domain in full, completed from reference TRBV5-8 and TRBJ1-5, reads EAGVTQSPTHLIKTRGQQATLRCSPISGHTSVYWYQQALGLGLQFLLWYDEGEERNRGNFPPRFSGRQFPNYSSELNVNALELEDSALYLCASSPYGQGVQPQHFGDGTRLSIL.

The chain joins TRBV6-1 to TRBJ2-7, with 7 bases lining up with TRBD2. CDR3 size: 15 residues. Germline V gene data show CDR1 as MNHNS and CDR2 as SASEGT. V lost 2 bases to trimming and J lost 0 bases; unmatched junction nucleotides: 4. Written as DNA, the CDR3 is TGTGCCAGCAGTGAACAAGGACTAGTCTCCTACGAGCAGTACTTC. Its translation is CASSEQGLVSYEQYF.

The V gene is TRBV5-4, the J gene TRBJ2-5; the match to TRBD2 covers 12 bases. Trimming cost V 2 bases and J 5 bases; bases outside gene matches: 7. This CDR3 has 16 amino acids. Germline CDR1 is SGHNT and CDR2 is YYREEE (reference sequence). CDR3 sequence reads: CASSLDPTSGRETQYF. The CDR3, as DNA: TGTGCCAGCAGCTTAGACCCAACTAGCGGGAGGGAGACCCAGTACTTC.

The gene calls are TRBV2 and TRBJ1-5; TRBD1 is a possible D gene (5 bases). CDR1 and CDR2 from the germline V gene are SNHLY and FYNNEI. The length of the CDR3 is 14 residues. V gave up 3 bases and J gave up 5 bases, with 11 bases separating them. The CDR3 here is CASSESRADQPQHF. DNA for the CDR3: TGTGCCAGCAGTGAGAGCAGGGCGGATCAGCCCCAGCATTTT. The full variable domain, in which reference TRBV2 and TRBJ1-5 provide the parts outside the CDR3, is EPEVTQTPSHQVTQMGQEVILRCVPISNHLYFYWYRQILGQKVEFLVSFYNNEISEKSEIFDDQFSVERPDGSNFTLKIRSTKLEDSAMYFCASSESRADQPQHFGDGTRLSIL.

This chain connects TRBV19 to TRBJ2-5; D is possibly TRBD1 or TRBD2 (5 bases each). This CDR3 is built from 14 residues. CDR1 is LNHDA, CDR2 SQIVND, per germline (reference sequence). Between the trimmed V and J ends, which lost 5 bases and 1 base, there was a span of 11 bases. CDR3 nucleotide sequence: TGTGCCAGTAGTGTCGCAGGGACCCAAGAGACCCAGTACTTC. It yields the protein CASSVAGTQETQYF.

The genes are TRBV13 and TRBJ2-7; 8 bases map to TRBD2. Germline V lookup: CDR1 PRHDT, CDR2 FYEKMQ (reference sequence). This CDR3 spans 16 amino acids. V shed 0 bases, J shed 7 bases, and the junction held 11 bases outside the gene matches. CDR3 DNA: TGTGCCAGCAGCTTAGGCGGAACGGGAGGGCCTAGGGAGCAGTACTTC. Translation: CASSLGGTGGPREQYF.

About this clone: The junction does not match germline at one end; this may be a read error. In DNA form, the CDR3 reads TGTGCCAGTAGCGGTAACTCCCACAATGAGCAGTTCTTC. It translates to CASSGNSHNEQFF. V and J are TRBV19 and TRBJ2-1; D remains ambiguous. Germline CDR1 LNHDA, CDR2 SQIVND (reference sequence). The CDR3 is 13 residues long.

This chain uses TRBV7-9 with TRBJ2-3, with D perhaps matching TRBD1 (5 bases). Per the germline V gene, CDR1 is SEHNR and CDR2 is FQNEAQ (reference sequence). This CDR3 is built from 15 residues. V lost 6 bases and J 2 bases, leaving 15 bases between the germline ends. The CDR3 region has the DNA TGTGCCAGCAGTAACAGGTCATCCTTCACAGATACGCAGTATTTT. Its protein is CASSNRSSFTDTQYF. The variable domain in full, completed from reference TRBV7-9 and TRBJ2-3, reads DTGVSQNPRHKITKRGQNVTFRCDPISEHNRLYWYRQTLGQGPEFLTYFQNEAQLEKSRLLSDRFSAERPKGSFSTLEIQRTEQGDSAMYLCASSNRSSFTDTQYFGPGTRLTVL.

The chain joins TRBV4-2 to TRBJ2-3; 11 nucleotides line up with TRBD2. V gave up 4 bases and J gave up 2 bases; unmatched junction bases: 5. Germline-derived CDR1 and CDR2 are LGHNA and YNFKEQ. CDR3 length equals 16 residues. DNA for the CDR3: TGTGCCAGCAGCCCAAGGACTAGCGGGCTCACAGATACGCAGTATTTT. It translates to CASSPRTSGLTDTQYF.

This sequence joins TRBV7-2 and TRBJ1-6; 7 nucleotides line up with TRBD1. This CDR3 is 16 amino acids long. CDR1 SGHTA and CDR2 FQGNSA come from the germline V gene. The ends lost 5 bases at V and 7 bases at J; junction bases unmatched: 11. CDR3 sequence: CASSVNGGRGNSPLHF. The CDR3 coding sequence is TGTGCCAGCAGCGTAAATGGGGGCAGGGGGAATTCACCCCTCCACTTT.

The genes are TRBV14 and TRBJ2-7, with D possibly matching TRBD2 (5 bases). V gave up 5 bases and J gave up 5 bases, with 22 bases separating them. This CDR3 is 16 amino acids long. Germline loops: CDR1 SGHDN, CDR2 FVKESK. The CDR3 DNA sequence: TGTGCCAGCAGCTCACGCCGAGCGGATGCTCTCCACGAGCAGTACTTC. As protein: CASSSRRADALHEQYF. Looking up the rest from reference TRBV14 and TRBJ2-7 gives the full variable domain: EAGVTQFPSHSVIEKGQTVTLRCDPISGHDNLYWYRRVMGKEIKFLLHFVKESKQDESGMPNNRFLAERTGGTYSTLKVQPAELEDSGVYFCASSSRRADALHEQYFGPGTRLTVT.

V gene TRBV19 combines with J gene TRBJ1-5; 9 bases are shared with TRBD1. Germline V gene sequence: CDR1 LNHDA, CDR2 SQIVND (reference sequence). V shed 4 bases and J 7 bases; nucleotides not matched to a gene: 8. The CDR3 covers 15 residues. CDR3 nucleotide sequence: TGTGCCAGTAGTACCCTAGACAGGGGGGTGCAGCCCCAGCATTTT. Translation gives CASSTLDRGVQPQHF.

The chain joins TRBV18 to TRBJ1-2; unclear D gene. Germline CDR1 reads KGHSH; CDR2 reads LQKENI. This CDR3 has 12 amino acids. V lost 9 bases and J lost 2, with 10 bases in between. The CDR3 sequence is CASYRANYGYTF. The DNA of the CDR3 is TGTGCCAGTTATAGGGCGAACTATGGCTACACCTTC.

The rearrangement links TRBV5-5 to TRBJ2-1; D tentatively reads TRBD1 or TRBD2 (5 bases each). Germline CDR1 reads SGHKS; CDR2 reads YYEKEE (reference sequence). This CDR3 is built from 17 residues. Trimming shortened V by 2 bases and J by 3 bases, and 18 bases separated the two germline ends. The CDR3 DNA reads TGTGCCAGCAGCTTTGAGAGGGGCGAAGTTTACTACAATGAGCAGTTCTTC. Protein: CASSFERGEVYYNEQFF.

The chain joins TRBV4-1 to TRBJ2-2; D is unclear. V shed 0 bases and J shed 7 bases, with 3 bases lying between them. CDR1 and CDR2 (germline): MGHRA, YSYEKL. This CDR3 region has 12 residues. CDR3 region: CASSQEIGELFF. In nucleotides, the CDR3 is TGCGCCAGCAGCCAAGAGATCGGGGAGCTGTTTTTT.

The chain employs TRBV18 and TRBJ1-5; D is uncertain. CDR3 length: 13 residues. Trimming removed 6 bases at V and 9 bases at J, with 15 bases between. Germline V gene sequence: CDR1 KGHSH, CDR2 LQKENI. The CDR3 sequence is CASSTMPGWPQHF. As DNA, the CDR3 is TGTGCCAGCTCGACAATGCCCGGATGGCCCCAGCATTTT. Full variable domain (rest looked up from reference TRBV18 and TRBJ1-5): NAGVMQNPRHLVRRRGQEARLRCSPMKGHSHVYWYRQLPEEGLKFMVYLQKENIIDESGMPKERFSAEFPKEGPSILRIQQVVRGDSAAYFCASSTMPGWPQHFGDGTRLSIL.

V usage is TRBV9 and J usage is TRBJ2-7, with D maybe TRBD1 (6 bases). CDR1 is SGDLS and CDR2 is YYNGEE in the germline V gene. The CDR3 contains 14 residues. Trimming removed 4 bases from V and 2 bases from J, with 13 bases in between. As DNA, the CDR3 is TGTGCCAGCAGCTTACAGGGTATGGCCTACGAGCAGTACTTC. As protein: CASSLQGMAYEQYF.